This T cell receptor (beta chain) was sequenced in a study of tumor and adjacent non-tumor tissue in lung cancer. Across the whole study: On average, productive TCRbeta reads reached about 4.17 million per sample.

As to this clonotype: The conserved phenylalanine or tryptophan is not found at the CDR3 terminus, so this likely reflects a read error.

CDR1 and CDR2 from the germline V gene are SGHAT and FQNNGV. This CDR3 comprises 15 residues. A modified ARM-PCR protocol with three rounds of nested PCR amplified TCRbeta. Each CDR3 protein gets one entry after TCRdb re-called the multiplex PCR reads with MiXCR. The table records approximately 90,000 distinct CDR3 sequences, approximately 73% of them present only once. RNA was extracted from bulk tissue without any cell sorting. Distant lung tissue was collected more than 3 cm away from the tumor edge. The chain employs TRBV11-2 and TRBJ2-1; 10 bases are shared with TRBD2. Sequencing was performed on distant non-tumor lung tissue. This clonotype was sampled from a woman aged 50 to 60 with non-small cell lung cancer. CDR3 in amino acids: CASRLGAGGHNEQFL. The CDR3 bases are TGTGCCAGCAGATTAGGAGCGGGAGGGCACAATGAGCAGTTCTTA.